This T cell receptor (beta chain) was sequenced during a study of blood T cell repertoires in COVID-19 (dated by TCRdb to 2018 to 2021). Background for the entire study: Samples covering the acute and convalescent phases of COVID-19 were provided by collaborators in the United States, Italy and Spain. The material from the prospective study consisted of cDNA or gDNA derived from T cells, B-cell-depleted T cells, or PBMCs. Subjects who had been exposed to COVID-19, were actively infected with it, or had recovered from it provided the deeply sampled blood TCRbeta repertoires that made up the dataset. A freely available public database, intended as a resource for researchers studying the immune response to SARS-CoV-2, is where the repertoires were released. Samples were obtained from the ongoing ImmuneRACE study (first 160 participants) and from over a thousand subjects provided by 6 global collaborators. A de-identified subject ID, COVID-19 status, age in years and sex were almost always included in the sample metadata. Where available, HLA class I and class II types were taken from metadata supplied by the sample provider and were not determined by assay-based typing. General findings and caveats noted by the study authors: How much clinical and demographic metadata was included differed by source and by participant, and the metadata was provided uncurated.

TCRbeta CDR3 regions were amplified from genomic DNA by means of the immunoSEQ Assay, a bias-controlled multiplex PCR. Per the original workflow: Within the assay, amplification of reference gene primers was used to estimate how many nucleated cells each sample contained. To quantify the absolute abundance of each unique TCRbeta CDR3 rearrangement, sequence reads were collapsed and filtered. For each sample, productive Simpson clonality was calculated as the square root of Simpson's diversity index across productive rearrangements. Imported from immuneACCESS, the table was reduced by TCRdb to in-frame sequences with V and J called. These copies leave out some clones; in studies compared against another copy, an unresolved V gene accounts for under half, and the cause of the remainder is not known. V and J calls and clone size are those listed in that table; D and trimming were worked out from the DNA. The sample table shows 70,000 to 90,000 clones, and 60% to 85% are seen once. Together, the top ten hold approximately 15% of the sample.

As for this clone: What this receptor recognizes is not known. No much larger clone exists at a distance of one base, and base qualities are not known.

CDR1 and CDR2, looked up from the germline V gene (reference sequence), are PRHDT and FYEKMQ. The CDR3 starts with the cysteine, ends with the phenylalanine, and has 15 residues. Only CDR3 DNA is held: 45 bases, read in frame from base 1. V drops 0 bases and J drops 3 bases, leaving 10 bases in between. The collaborating institutions used their own protocols to collect whole blood in K2EDTA tubes. Collaborator samples were shipped for TCRbeta analysis as frozen whole blood, isolated PBMCs, or DNA extracted from either sample type. The origin of this receptor is a human donor in a cohort sampled during active COVID-19. The rearrangement combines TRBV13 with TRBJ2-3; the D gene cannot be resolved reliably. Source material: peripheral blood. The base sequence is TGTGCCAGCAGCTTAGGTAGCCAAATAACAGATACGCAGTATTTT. Translated, it gives CASSLGSQITDTQYF.